The 14 T cell receptor beta chains below were found in one sample sequenced in a study of T cell changes during pregnancy in multiple sclerosis. Repertoires were generated with immunoSEQ multiplex PCR, while TCRdb's copy carries only in-frame clones and drops some. The sample records tens of thousands of clones, 85% to 90% being singletons. This material consisted of peripheral blood, taken in the first trimester of pregnancy. All receptors derive from a female donor in good health, enrolled as a control in a pregnancy study.

The genes are TRBV28 and TRBJ1-1, with TRBD1 matching 7 bases. V was pared by 7 bases and J by 5 bases, with 19 bases of the junction left unmatched. Germline CDR1 MDHEN, CDR2 SYDVKM. The CDR3 totals 17 residues. CDR3 loop: CASTPPQGGWSETEAFF. The CDR3 coding sequence is TGTGCCAGCACCCCCCCGCAGGGGGGCTGGAGTGAAACTGAAGCTTTCTTT. Using reference TRBV28 and TRBJ1-1 for the parts outside the CDR3, the full variable domain is DVKVTQSSRYLVKRTGEKVFLECVQDMDHENMFWYRQDPGLGLRLIYFSYDVKMKEKGDIPEGYSVSREKKERFSLILESASTNQTSMYLCASTPPQGGWSETEAFFGQGTRLTVV.

This sequence joins TRBV19 and TRBJ2-1; 9 bases align to TRBD2. Trimming removed 3 bases from V and 1 base from J; junction bases left unmatched: 4. From germline, CDR1 is LNHDA and CDR2 SQIVND (reference sequence). The CDR3 has 16 residues. The CDR3 loop reads CASSMTSGRSYNEQFF. The CDR3 DNA reads TGTGCCAGTAGTATGACAAGCGGGAGGTCCTACAATGAGCAGTTCTTC.

This clone appeared once. The rearrangement joins TRBV2 to TRBJ1-4; D may be TRBD1 (6 bases). The CDR3 is made up of 17 amino acids. CDR1 and CDR2 (germline): SNHLY, FYNNEI. The V and J ends lost 1 base and 6 bases respectively, with 18 bases between them. DNA of the CDR3: TGTGCCAGCAGTGAAGGGGCAGGGGCGGCAAGGGATGAAAAACTGTTTTTT. Its translation is CASSEGAGAARDEKLFF.

About this clone: Other DNA variants within this sample encode the same CDR3. V and J are TRBV2 and TRBJ2-7, with a tentative D call TRBD1 (6 bases). The CDR3 loop spans 13 amino acids. Germline CDR1 and CDR2: SNHLY and FYNNEI. V gave up 3 bases and J gave up 2 bases, with 8 bases separating them. The CDR3 spells CASSETGTYEQYF. CDR3 DNA sequence: TGTGCCAGCAGTGAGACAGGTACCTACGAGCAGTACTTC.

This clone occurred once. The J gene is TRBJ2-7, the V gene TRBV28, with a weak D call TRBD2 (5 bases). The CDR3 runs to 17 residues. Trimming removed 4 bases at V and 2 bases at J, with 21 bases between. Germline CDR1 reads MDHEN; CDR2 reads SYDVKM. CDR3 in amino acids: CASSSPRGLSSTYEQYF. CDR3 sequence (DNA): TGTGCCAGCAGTTCACCCCGAGGGCTTTCGTCTACCTACGAGCAGTACTTC.

V gene TRBV27 combines with J gene TRBJ2-1, with 7 positions matching TRBD2. The CDR3 is 15 residues long. Germline V gene sequence: CDR1 MNHEY, CDR2 SMNVEV (reference sequence). J was trimmed by 3 bases and V by 3 bases; bases with no gene match: 5. Here the CDR3 reads CASSLIGRNYNEQFF. The CDR3 DNA is TGTGCCAGCAGTTTGATCGGGAGGAACTACAATGAGCAGTTCTTC.

The J gene is TRBJ2-7, the V gene TRBV6-1; TRBD1 matches 7 bases. The CDR3 is 14 residues long. The ends lost 7 bases at V and 3 bases at J; junction bases unmatched: 9. CDR1 is MNHNS and CDR2 is SASEGT in the germline V gene. The CDR3 region has the DNA TGTGCCAGCACTGCGGACAGGAGCTACTACGAGCAGTACTTC. It codes for CASTADRSYYEQYF.

The chain combines TRBV7-6 with TRBJ1-1, with 7 bases fitting TRBD1. This CDR3 region has 17 residues. The J segment lost 3 bases and the V segment lost 5 bases, leaving 15 bases of the junction unmatched. Germline V CDR1 and CDR2: SGHVS, FNYEAQ. The CDR3 sequence is CASSQRQGRPRDTEAFF. DNA of the CDR3: TGTGCCAGCAGCCAGCGACAGGGTCGGCCACGAGACACTGAAGCTTTCTTT.

J is TRBJ2-7 and V is TRBV13; no clear D gene. Trimming removed 0 bases from V and 1 base from J, with 7 bases in between. The germline CDR1 and CDR2 sequences are PRHDT and FYEKMQ (reference sequence). CDR3 length equals 14 residues. The CDR3 spells CASSLGRSSYEQYF. The DNA of the CDR3 is TGTGCCAGCAGCTTAGGTCGGTCTTCCTACGAGCAGTACTTC. The whole variable domain, filled in from reference TRBV13 and TRBJ2-7, reads AAGVIQSPRHLIKEKRETATLKCYPIPRHDTVYWYQQGPGQDPQFLISFYEKMQSDKGSIPDRFSAQQFSDYHSELNMSSLELGDSALYFCASSLGRSSYEQYFGPGTRLTVT.

The chain links TRBV7-9 to TRBJ1-2; 8 bases agree with TRBD1. The CDR3 consists of 13 residues. CDR1 and CDR2 (germline): SEHNR, FQNEAQ (reference sequence). V gave up 1 base and J gave up 6 bases; unmatched junction bases: 1. The CDR3 DNA reads TGTGCCAGCAGCTTAGGGGACAGGAATGGCTACACCTTC. Its protein product is CASSLGDRNGYTF.

V is TRBV2 and J is TRBJ1-5, with 7 bases aligning to TRBD1. This CDR3 spans 15 amino acids. The trim removed 6 bases at V and 3 bases at J, leaving 8 bases unmatched. The germline V gene encodes CDR1 SNHLY and CDR2 FYNNEI. The chain's CDR3 is CASRTGESNNQPQHF. DNA for the CDR3: TGTGCCAGCAGAACAGGGGAGTCGAACAATCAGCCCCAGCATTTT.

The chain joins TRBV23-1 to TRBJ2-7, with D possibly matching TRBD2 (6 bases). TRBV23-1 is identified as an open reading frame with a role that is uncertain. This CDR3 spans 15 amino acids. Trimming shortened V by 1 base and J by 5 bases, and 15 bases separated the two germline ends. This CDR3 is CASSQWGRGFHEQYF. The CDR3 DNA sequence: TGCGCCAGCAGTCAATGGGGACGGGGGTTCCACGAGCAGTACTTC.

This sequence joins TRBV6-6 and TRBJ2-1; a possible D gene is TRBD1 (5 bases). This CDR3 contains 16 residues. V was trimmed by 5 bases and J by 2 bases, leaving 16 bases between them. Germline V lookup: CDR1 MNHNY, CDR2 SVGAGI (reference sequence). In DNA, the CDR3 is TGTGCCAGCAGTGACTGGGGCCTAGTGACCTACAATGAGCAGTTCTTC. Translating gives CASSDWGLVTYNEQFF.

The chain links TRBV19 to TRBJ2-4; 9 bases align to TRBD1. CDR1 and CDR2 (germline): LNHDA, SQIVND (reference sequence). The CDR3 is 17 amino acids. Trimming took 1 base from V and 5 from J; bases not matched to a gene: 9. The CDR3 sequence: CASSIALGQGNQNIQYF. Here the CDR3 DNA reads TGTGCCAGTAGTATAGCTCTAGGACAGGGGAACCAAAACATTCAGTACTTC.